Below are 17 T cell receptor beta chains sequenced from a single sample in a study of technical replicates of blood from a handful of donors. The data were produced by immunoSEQ multiplex PCR, yet TCRdb's version contains in-frame clones alone and is incomplete. The profile shows about 89,000 clones, roughly 94% of them singletons. Material: T cells isolated from PBMCs. These receptors were collected from a human donor in good health.

V usage is TRBV5-6 and J usage is TRBJ2-3, with TRBD2 matching over 10 bases. V lost 0 bases, J lost 3 bases, and 7 bases stayed unmatched. The germline V gene has CDR1 SGHDT and CDR2 YYEEEE. The CDR3 is 17 residues long. The CDR3 region has the DNA TGTGCCAGCAGCTTGGCCGAAGCGGGAGGGCCAACAGATACGCAGTATTTT. Translated: CASSLAEAGGPTDTQYF. Supplemented by reference TRBV5-6 and TRBJ2-3, the full variable domain reads DAGVTQSPTHLIKTRGQQVTLRCSPKSGHDTVSWYQQALGQGPQFIFQYYEEEERQRGNFPDRFSGHQFPNYSSELNVNALLLGDSALYLCASSLAEAGGPTDTQYFGPGTRLTVL.

The chain joins TRBV5-1 to TRBJ2-7; 9 bases are shared with TRBD2. Trimming at V came to 2 bases and at J to 4 bases, leaving 7 bases not matched to a gene. From germline, CDR1 is SGHRS and CDR2 YFSETQ. This CDR3 is 15 amino acids long. The CDR3 loop is CASSLGSGGKYEQYF. The CDR3 DNA follows: TGCGCCAGCAGCTTAGGCAGCGGGGGGAAGTACGAGCAGTACTTC.

The chain joins TRBV11-2 to TRBJ2-1; 10 bases are shared with TRBD2. This CDR3 is built from 16 residues. CDR1 is SGHAT, CDR2 FQNNGV, per germline. V shed 5 bases and J 7 bases; nucleotides not matched to a gene: 11. The CDR3 is CASSKTPAGGGNEQFF. CDR3 sequence (DNA): TGTGCCAGCAGCAAAACGCCAGCGGGGGGGGGTAATGAGCAGTTCTTC.

The chain links TRBV4-1 to TRBJ2-3, with a weak D call TRBD2 (5 bases). The V end was cut by 6 bases, the J end by 2 bases, with 18 bases between. The CDR3 is made up of 16 amino acids. Germline loops: CDR1 MGHRA, CDR2 YSYEKL. DNA of the CDR3: TGCGCCAGCAGACCGGGGTTCCTTTCCCACACAGATACGCAGTATTTT. Its protein is CASRPGFLSHTDTQYF.

The genes are TRBV6-1 and TRBJ2-1; TRBD2 aligns across 10 bases. The CDR3 contains 17 residues. J was trimmed by 8 bases and V by 1 base; bases with no gene match: 11. In germline, CDR1 is MNHNS, CDR2 SASEGT. In DNA form, the CDR3 reads TGTGCCAGCAGTGAAGGATTCCTAGCGGGAGCTGTGGATGAGCAGTTCTTC. This translates into CASSEGFLAGAVDEQFF.

This clone was recorded only once. The gene calls are TRBV5-1 and TRBJ2-2; 11 bases align to TRBD2. The CDR3 contains 19 residues. The V gene end was trimmed by 3 bases and the J gene end by 2 bases; junction bases not matched to a gene: 12. Per germline, CDR1 SGHRS and CDR2 YFSETQ. This CDR3 reads CASSWGSGTSGSNTGELFF. CDR3 bases: TGCGCCAGCAGCTGGGGCTCCGGGACTAGCGGATCAAACACCGGGGAGCTGTTTTTT.

V is TRBV29-1 and J is TRBJ2-5, with 9 bases that match TRBD2. This CDR3 comprises 14 residues. Germline CDR1 SQVTM, CDR2 ANQGSEA. V lost 3 bases to trimming and J lost 0 bases; unmatched junction nucleotides: 2. The CDR3 reads CSVDGLAYQETQYF. CDR3 DNA: TGCAGCGTTGATGGACTAGCGTACCAAGAGACCCAGTACTTC.

This chain joins TRBV5-1 and TRBJ1-4, with a weak D call TRBD1 (5 bases). The CDR3 extends over 13 amino acids. The ends were cut back, 1 base at V and 8 bases at J, with 9 bases in the middle. The germline gives CDR1 SGHRS, CDR2 YFSETQ. The CDR3 reads CASSLIGGEKLFF. The CDR3 coding sequence is TGCGCCAGCAGCTTGATCGGGGGGGAAAAACTGTTTTTT. The full variable domain, with the rest looked up from reference TRBV5-1 and TRBJ1-4, is KAGVTQTPRYLIKTRGQQVTLSCSPISGHRSVSWYQQTPGQGLQFLFEYFSETQRNKGNFPGRFSGRQFSNSRSEMNVSTLELGDSALYLCASSLIGGEKLFFGSGTQLSVL.

V gene TRBV19 combines with J gene TRBJ1-1, with D possibly matching TRBD1 (5 bases). Germline-derived CDR1 and CDR2 are LNHDA and SQIVND (reference sequence). This CDR3 is 15 amino acids long. V lost 2 bases, J lost 3 bases, and 13 bases lay in between. The chain's CDR3 is CASSIRLGGDTEAFF. For the CDR3, the DNA is TGTGCCAGTAGTATACGTTTGGGGGGGGACACTGAAGCTTTCTTT. Combining the CDR3 with reference TRBV19 and TRBJ1-1 gives the whole variable domain DGGITQSPKYLFRKEGQNVTLSCEQNLNHDAMYWYRQDPGQGLRLIYYSQIVNDFQKGDIAEGYSVSREKKESFPLTVTSAQKNPTAFYLCASSIRLGGDTEAFFGQGTRLTVV.

The chain's CDR3 is CAWRASGNYNEQFF. DNA for the CDR3: TGTGCCTGGAGGGCTAGCGGTAATTACAATGAGCAGTTCTTC. This chain links TRBV30 with TRBJ2-1; TRBD2 aligns across 7 bases. The CDR3 extends over 14 amino acids. With V trimmed by 3 bases and J by 4 bases, 6 bases remained unmatched. Germline V gene sequence: CDR1 GTSNPN, CDR2 SVGIG (reference sequence). The entire variable domain, with the rest obtained from reference TRBV30 and TRBJ2-1, is as follows: SQTIHQWPATLVQPVGSPLSLECTVEGTSNPNLYWYRQAAGRGLQLLFYSVGIGQISSEVPQNLSASRPQDRQFILSSKKLLLSDSGFYLCAWRASGNYNEQFFGPGTRLTVL.

The chain couples TRBV4-1 to TRBJ1-4; D gene unclear. CDR3 length: 16 residues. CDR1 is MGHRA, CDR2 YSYEKL, per germline. Trimming took off 1 base at V and 5 bases at J, with 14 bases between the two ends. The CDR3 region has the DNA TGCGCCAGCAGCCAAGGACGACACCTGCAAAATGAAAAACTGTTTTTT. It yields the protein CASSQGRHLQNEKLFF.

CDR3 bases: TGTGCCAGCAGTTTTACCTCTGGACTGAATTACGAGCAGTACTTC. It translates to CASSFTSGLNYEQYF. The rearrangement uses TRBV27 and TRBJ2-7; the D gene is possibly TRBD2 (5 bases). The CDR3 has 15 amino acids. The V gene lost 3 bases and the J gene lost 4 bases, with 16 bases spanning the gap. Germline CDR1 MNHEY, CDR2 SMNVEV (reference sequence).

The V and J genes are TRBV6-5 and TRBJ1-4; tentatively, D is TRBD1 (6 bases). V lost 2 bases and J 5 bases, leaving 9 bases between the germline ends. The CDR3 is 14 residues long. CDR1 is MNHEY, CDR2 SVGAGI, per germline. CDR3 protein: CASSYRDTNEKLFF. As DNA, the CDR3 is TGTGCCAGCAGTTACCGGGACACGAATGAAAAACTGTTTTTT.

The V gene is TRBV27, the J gene TRBJ2-1, with 8 bases identical to TRBD2. CDR1 is MNHEY and CDR2 is SMNVEV in the germline V gene (reference sequence). Unmatched junction bases numbered 15, after V lost 5 bases and J lost 6 bases. This CDR3 has 17 amino acids. CDR3 nucleotides: TGTGCCAGCAGTCTAATAGCGGGGAACCCTTGGCCCAATGAGCAGTTCTTC. This gives the protein CASSLIAGNPWPNEQFF.

In this sample, this clone turned up once. The same CDR3 is also encoded by other DNA sequences in this sample. The chain is built from TRBV29-1 and TRBJ1-1, with 9 bases identical to TRBD1. CDR3 size: 12 residues. Trimming cost V 3 bases and J 8 bases; bases outside gene matches: 4. The germline V gene encodes CDR1 SQVTM and CDR2 ANQGSEA. The CDR3 reads CSVEEGTGEAFF. CDR3 DNA sequence: TGCAGCGTTGAGGAGGGGACAGGGGAAGCTTTCTTT.

The chain employs TRBV4-1 and TRBJ2-7, with D possibly matching TRBD1 (6 bases). This CDR3 comprises 15 residues. Trimming stripped 2 bases from V and 2 bases from J, with 13 bases between. Germline-derived CDR1 and CDR2 are MGHRA and YSYEKL. The CDR3 nucleotides read TGCGCCAGCAGCCAATCGGCAGGGGCCCCCTACGAGCAGTACTTC. Translation: CASSQSAGAPYEQYF.

This clone was observed once. The chain couples TRBV6-6 to TRBJ1-4; D not certain. The CDR3 consists of 15 residues. V was clipped by 0 bases and J by 0 bases, with 5 bases between them. Germline loops: CDR1 MNHNY, CDR2 SVGAGI (reference sequence). DNA of the CDR3: TGTGCCAGCAGTTACTCGACTACAACTAATGAAAAACTGTTTTTT. It encodes CASSYSTTTNEKLFF.